This T cell receptor beta chain was profiled in a study of preoperative IRX-2 immunotherapy in early breast cancer. CDR3 size: 14 residues. The V end lost 3 bases, the J end lost 6 bases, and 15 bases lay between the germline ends. Per the germline V gene, CDR1 is SEHNR and CDR2 is FQNEAQ (reference sequence). Regarding treatment: preoperative locoregional IRX-2 cytokine immunotherapy. Libraries were prepared by immunoSEQ multiplex PCR; TCRdb keeps only in-frame clonotypes and omits some of them. Here the sample spans tens of thousands of clones, 90% to 95% being singletons. Sequences were derived from tumor tissue, sampled after IRX-2 immunotherapy. The rearrangement links TRBV7-9 to TRBJ2-7; unclear D gene. The clonotype comes from a human donor with breast cancer. CDR3 sequence (DNA): TGTGCCAGCAGCTTTACTGCTAGTGTCGGCGAGCAGTACTTC. Protein product: CASSFTASVGEQYF. Drawing the rest from reference TRBV7-9 and TRBJ2-7, the complete variable domain is DTGVSQNPRHKITKRGQNVTFRCDPISEHNRLYWYRQTLGQGPEFLTYFQNEAQLEKSRLLSDRFSAERPKGSFSTLEIQRTEQGDSAMYLCASSFTASVGEQYFGPGTRLTVT.